The entry that follows covers one T cell receptor (beta chain) sequence. Its antigen is still unknown. The ends were cut back, 4 bases at V and 3 bases at J, with 14 bases in the middle. Germline V gives CDR1 SGHDT, CDR2 YYEEEE. The CDR3 extends over 14 amino acids. Profiled with immunoSEQ multiplex PCR; TCRdb holds only in-frame clones, not every one. This table has some 140,000 clones, roughly nine tenths appearing once. This entry comes from a study of T cell responses to AZD1222 COVID-19 vaccine. Study observations and caveats: Only a handful of individuals given AZD1222 were seropositive at baseline.

This clonotype was sampled from an adult in good health. This rearrangement joins TRBV5-6 to TRBJ2-7; no definite D call. The source was peripheral blood, collected on day 0 of AZD1222 vaccination. The CDR3, as DNA: TGTGCCAGCAGCACGGCAGGCAGGCTCTACGAGCAGTACTTC. Amino acid sequence: CASSTAGRLYEQYF.